Listed below are T cell receptor beta chains from one sample, sequenced in a study of blood T cell repertoires in COVID-19. TCRdb's copy holds only in-frame clones and misses some; the assay was immunoSEQ multiplex PCR. The repertoire holds around 220,000 clones, with about four fifths as singletons. The material sequenced was PBMCs or T cells enriched from blood (not recorded which). Source of these receptors: a woman aged 35 to 49 who had recovered from COVID-19. The CDR3 runs from the conserved cysteine through the conserved F or W. The D gene is left open where the match is weak. The listing skips clone size in some rows; elsewhere it reads once, few, many or a size class.

once	TRBJ1-1	TRBV2	-	TGTGCCAGCAGTGAAGCGCGTGGTAGCACTGAAGCTTTCTTT	CASSEARGSTEAFF
-	TRBJ2-1	TRBV25-1	TRBD2	TGTGCCAGCAGTGACCGACTAGCGTGGAGGAATGAGCAGTTCTTC	CASSDRLAWRNEQFF
-	TRBJ2-2	TRBV7-8	-	TGTGCCAGCCAGCGTAACAGGGCCGGGGAGCTGTTTTTT	CASQRNRAGELFF
-	TRBJ1-6	TRBV5-4	TRBD1	TGTGCCAGCAGTCGCACCGGGACAGGGAATTCACCCCTCCACTTT	CASSRTGTGNSPLHF
-	TRBJ2-3	TRBV3-1/TRBV3-2	TRBD2	TGTGCCAGCAGCCAAGATGGGACTAGCGGGACCGGATACGCGGATACGCAGTATTTT	CASSQDGTSGTGYADTQYF
-	TRBJ2-7	TRBV3-1/TRBV3-2	-	TGTGCCAGCAGCCCCCGCCCGGGGGAGCAGTACTTC	CASSPRPGEQYF
-	TRBJ1-2	TRBV9	-	TGTGCCAGCAGCGGACGAGCGTGGGATGGCTACACCTTC	CASSGRAWDGYTF
-	TRBJ2-2	TRBV5-1	-	TGCGCCAGCAGCTTGGGTCCGGCAGGGGCGAACACCGGGGAGCTGTTTTTT	CASSLGPAGANTGELFF
-	TRBJ2-4	TRBV6-2/TRBV6-3	-	TGTGCCAGCAGTAAGGGACTAGCCAAAAACATTCAGTACTTC	CASSKGLAKNIQYF
-	TRBJ2-7	TRBV27	TRBD1	TGTGCCAGCAGTACCGGGACAGGAAGGTCCTACGAGCAGTACTTC	CASSTGTGRSYEQYF
-	TRBJ2-1	TRBV27	TRBD2	TGTGCCAGCAGAACAACCGGACTAGCGGGAGTAAATGAGCAGTTCTTC	CASRTTGLAGVNEQFF
many	TRBJ1-1	TRBV4-1	-	TGCGCCAGCAGCCAAGATCTGTTAGGAGCGGCTGGGCACACTGAAGCTTTCTTT	CASSQDLLGAAGHTEAFF
-	TRBJ2-2	TRBV15	-	TGTGCCACCAGCAGGGAAGCGGACGGCACCGGGGAGCTGTTTTTT	CATSREADGTGELFF
-	TRBJ1-1	TRBV2	TRBD1	TGTGCCAGCAGCGAGGGGGACAGGGGTCTTTTCGACGCTTTCTTT	CASSEGDRGLFDAFF
-	TRBJ1-5	TRBV2	TRBD1	TGTGCCAGCAGTCCCCAGGGGGCTAGCAATCAGCCCCAGCATTTT	CASSPQGASNQPQHF
-	TRBJ2-6	TRBV12-1	-	TGTGCCAGCAGCTTTTGGGTCACGGGGGGTTTCTCTGGGGCCAACGTCCTGACTTTC	CASSFWVTGGFSGANVLTF
-	TRBJ2-2	TRBV7-6	TRBD2	TGTGCCAGCAGCTTAGAGGCGGGAGCGAACACCGGGGAGCTGTTTTTT	CASSLEAGANTGELFF
-	TRBJ1-4	TRBV7-8	-	TGTGCCAGCAGCCCCCGGGACATTAATGAAAAACTGTTTTTT	CASSPRDINEKLFF
-	TRBJ2-3	TRBV9	-	TGTGCCAGCAGCGGGCTGCGGGCAGATACGCAGTATTTT	CASSGLRADTQYF
-	TRBJ2-5	TRBV10-3	-	TGTGCCATCAGTATGATCCGCCTAGCGCCACAAGAGACCCAGTACTTC	CAISMIRLAPQETQYF
-	TRBJ2-3	TRBV5-1	TRBD1	TGCGCCAGCAGCTTGAGCCAGGGGGATGGGGATACGCAGTATTTT	CASSLSQGDGDTQYF
few	TRBJ1-2	TRBV28	TRBD1	TGTGCCAGCAGCCCCGGGACAGGCTTTAACTATGGCTACACCTTC	CASSPGTGFNYGYTF
-	TRBJ2-3	TRBV5-4	TRBD2	TGTGCCAGCAGCTCTAGCGGGAGTTTGTATTTT	CASSSSGSLYF
once	TRBJ2-7	TRBV7-2	-	TGTGCCAGCAGCTCCTCCCGTGGGGAGGTGTACGAGCAGTACTTC	CASSSSRGEVYEQYF
-	TRBJ1-4	TRBV10-3	-	TGTGCCATCAGTGAGGGGGGCGGAACCTCGAATGAAAAACTGTTTTTT	CAISEGGGTSNEKLFF
-	TRBJ1-6	TRBV2	TRBD1	TGTGCCAGCTTGAGACAGGGAAATTCACCCCTCCACTTT	CASLRQGNSPLHF
-	TRBJ2-2	TRBV19	TRBD2	TGTGCCAGTAGTATGGGACTAGCGGGAATCACCGGGGAGCTGTTTTTT	CASSMGLAGITGELFF